Below are 7 T cell receptor beta chains sequenced from a single sample in a study of sequential checkpoint blockade in melanoma. Documented treatment: randomized to nivolumab then ipilimumab (arm A) or the reverse (arm B). The method was immunoSEQ multiplex PCR; TCRdb's version includes in-frame clones alone and lacks a portion of them. Here the sample spans approximately 11,000 clones, 65% to 70% being singletons. The sequencing here drew on CD8+ T cells sorted from blood (inferred from file names), taken from a patient given nivolumab and ipilimumab in sequence. These receptors all stem from a human donor with melanoma.

Concerning this clone itself: The identical CDR3 is also encoded by other nucleotide sequences in the sample. The chain links TRBV7-9 to TRBJ1-1; no reliable D call. The CDR3 loop spans 13 amino acids. Per germline, CDR1 SEHNR and CDR2 FQNEAQ (reference sequence). The ends were cut back, 3 bases at V and 4 bases at J, with 9 bases in the middle. In DNA, the CDR3 is TGTGCCAGCAGCTTGGAGTTGGGCACTGAAGCTTTCTTT. As protein: CASSLELGTEAFF.

The rearrangement uses TRBV27 and TRBJ2-1; 12 bases are a match to TRBD2. This CDR3 spans 16 amino acids. Germline V gene lookup returns CDR1 MNHEY and CDR2 SMNVEV (reference sequence). With V trimmed by 6 bases and J by 5 bases, 8 bases remained unmatched. CDR3 residues: CASSRLTSGGHNEQFF. The CDR3 region has the DNA TGTGCCAGCAGCCGCCTGACTAGCGGGGGACACAATGAGCAGTTCTTC.

This clone was found a few times. The rearrangement uses TRBV4-1 and TRBJ2-1; TRBD2 matches at 8 bases. CDR1 is MGHRA, CDR2 YSYEKL, per germline. CDR3 length: 16 residues. With V trimmed by 4 bases and J by 7 bases, 12 bases remained unmatched. The CDR3 coding sequence is TGCGCCAGCAGCCGGTATAGCGGGGAGGTACCTAATGAGCAGTTCTTC. This gives the protein CASSRYSGEVPNEQFF.

The sample holds one count of this clone. The rearrangement links TRBV7-9 to TRBJ2-5; a weak D match, TRBD2 (6 bases). From germline, CDR1 is SEHNR and CDR2 FQNEAQ (reference sequence). V was cut by 6 bases and J by 5 bases, with 19 bases left in between. The CDR3 totals 15 residues. The CDR3 DNA sequence: TGTGCCAGCAGTAGTTTAGCGGAGCCATTGGAGACCCAGTACTTC. Translation: CASSSLAEPLETQYF.

The V gene is TRBV4-2, the J gene TRBJ2-7, with unresolved D. Trimming removed 3 bases from V and 0 bases from J, with 9 bases in between. The CDR3 consists of 14 residues. The germline V gene encodes CDR1 LGHNA and CDR2 YNFKEQ. In DNA form, the CDR3 reads TGTGCCAGCAGCCAGAGGTGGAGCTCCTACGAGCAGTACTTC. Translated, it gives CASSQRWSSYEQYF.

V is TRBV5-6 and J is TRBJ2-5; 9 bases fit TRBD2. The end of the DNA fits TRBJ2-7 better, so the J call may be wrong. The CDR3 extends over 15 amino acids. CDR1 is SGHDT and CDR2 is YYEEEE in the germline V gene. CDR3: CASSLVSGSRDEQYF. Here the CDR3 DNA reads TGTGCCAGCAGCTTGGTTAGCGGGAGTAGAGACGAGCAGTACTTC.

This chain connects TRBV6-1 to TRBJ1-4; possibly TRBD1 for D (5 bases). CDR1 is MNHNS, CDR2 SASEGT, per germline. V was cut by 6 bases and J by 5 bases, with 10 bases left in between. This CDR3 is 13 amino acids long. CDR3 sequence reads: CASRTVGNEKLFF. In nucleotides, the CDR3 is TGTGCCAGCAGGACAGTAGGGAATGAAAAACTGTTTTTT.